These 10 T cell receptor beta chains were sequenced from one sample in a study of blood T cell repertoires in COVID-19 (dated by TCRdb to 2020 to 2022). The library was produced with the immunoSEQ multiplex PCR assay. The immuneACCESS repertoire file appears here via TCRdb, limited to in-frame rearrangements. These files lack a portion of the clones; in checked studies, under half of the deficit traces to unresolved V genes, and the cause of the others is not known. The sample profile shows a few hundred thousand clones; about nine tenths of them were found once. The ten top clones hold 1.6% of the sample. The sequencing sample was made of peripheral blood. These receptors originate from a woman aged 30 to 39 with COVID-19, enrolled during active disease.

The chain carries TRBV3-1 (or the pseudogene TRBV3-2) and TRBJ1-6; the match to TRBD1 covers 8 bases. This CDR3 comprises 14 residues. The V segment lost 4 bases and the J segment 8 bases; nucleotides outside the gene matches: 4. CDR1 LGHDT and CDR2 YNNKEL come from the germline V gene (reference sequence). CDR3 bases: TGTGCCAGCAGCCCAGGGGGCGCGGATTCACCCCTCCACTTT. This codes for CASSPGGADSPLHF.

V usage is TRBV11-2 and J usage is TRBJ1-2, with TRBD1 matching 8 bases. The CDR3 covers 14 residues. V shed 5 bases and J 4 bases; nucleotides not matched to a gene: 6. The germline V gene has CDR1 SGHAT and CDR2 FQNNGV. In nucleotides, the CDR3 is TGTGCCAGCAGCGGGGGGCAGGGGGCCTATGGCTACACCTTC. Protein: CASSGGQGAYGYTF.

The chain combines TRBV29-1 with TRBJ1-2; the match to TRBD1 covers 8 bases. Germline V gene sequence: CDR1 SQVTM, CDR2 ANQGSEA. The V gene end was trimmed by 6 bases and the J gene end by 8 bases; junction bases not matched to a gene: 8. This CDR3 region has 12 residues. The CDR3 protein is CSVPGGRGGYTF. The CDR3 DNA follows: TGCAGCGTCCCAGGGGGCCGAGGAGGCTACACCTTC.

DNA of the CDR3: TGTGCCAGCAGGTTGACAGGATACGATGGCTACACCTTC. Residues: CASRLTGYDGYTF. The J gene is TRBJ1-2, the V gene TRBV5-4; D is perhaps TRBD1 (6 bases). The germline gives CDR1 SGHNT, CDR2 YYREEE (reference sequence). This CDR3 is built from 13 residues. V shed 5 bases and J shed 6 bases, with 14 bases lying between them.

The chain joins TRBV5-1 to TRBJ2-3, with 10 bases identical to TRBD1. Germline-derived CDR1 and CDR2 are SGHRS and YFSETQ. The V segment lost 0 bases and the J segment 4 bases; nucleotides outside the gene matches: 5. The CDR3 covers 16 residues. CDR3 DNA sequence: TGCGCCAGCAGCTTGGAGACAGGGGGCGCCCCAGATACGCAGTATTTT. Amino acids: CASSLETGGAPDTQYF.

The chain combines TRBV29-1 with TRBJ1-2; a weak D match, TRBD1 (5 bases). With 4 bases removed from V and 3 bases from J, the gap between germline ends came to 6 bases. This CDR3 is built from 11 residues. CDR1 is SQVTM, CDR2 ANQGSEA, per germline. This chain's CDR3 is CSVGGDYGYTF. The CDR3 region has the DNA TGCAGCGTTGGGGGGGACTATGGCTACACCTTC.

This chain uses TRBV15 with TRBJ2-3, with D possibly matching TRBD2 (6 bases). V was clipped by 5 bases and J by 2 bases, with 11 bases between them. CDR3 size: 14 residues. The germline CDR1 and CDR2 sequences are LNHNV and YYDKDF (reference sequence). The CDR3 here is CATSHGGVTDTQYF. The CDR3 nucleotides read TGTGCCACCAGCCATGGAGGGGTCACAGATACGCAGTATTTT.

The rearrangement joins TRBV11-2 to TRBJ2-7, with D possibly matching TRBD1 (5 bases). Trimming pared 8 bases from V and 7 bases from J, leaving 30 bases between. CDR1 SGHAT and CDR2 FQNNGV come from the germline V gene. The CDR3 has 17 residues. The CDR3 DNA sequence: TGTGCCAGCCAACCACCAGCTTCAGCAGGGTCCAATGGTGAGCAGTACTTC. It translates to CASQPPASAGSNGEQYF.

V and J are TRBV4-3 and TRBJ1-4; a weak D match, TRBD1 (6 bases). Trimming took off 3 bases at V and 0 bases at J, with 8 bases between the two ends. This CDR3 spans 15 amino acids. From germline, CDR1 is LGHNA and CDR2 YSLEER. CDR3 in amino acids: CASSQRTATNEKLFF. Here the CDR3 DNA reads TGCGCCAGCAGCCAGAGGACAGCAACTAATGAAAAACTGTTTTTT.

This chain links TRBV6-2 or TRBV6-3 with TRBJ1-6, with 7 positions matching TRBD1. Germline V gives CDR1 MNHEY, CDR2 SVGEGT. There are 15 residues in the CDR3. V shed 5 bases and J 8 bases; nucleotides not matched to a gene: 9. The CDR3 coding sequence is TGTGCCAGCAGTAGCCCGGGACAGTTCCATTCACCCCTCCACTTT. Protein: CASSSPGQFHSPLHF.